Each of the 8 T cell receptor beta chains below was sequenced from the same sample in a study of cytomegalovirus exposure and HLA in healthy donors. PCR employed 60 Vbeta and 13 Jbeta primers. The table came from immunoSEQ multiplex PCR; TCRdb's copy has only in-frame clones and leaves some out. The sample records some 130,000 clones, about 83% being singletons. The sequenced sample consisted of PBMCs. The source is a woman in her twenties or thirties in good health and CMV-seronegative.

The table lists this clone with a count of one. This CDR3 reads CSVATGTGGFYEQYF. CDR3 nucleotides: TGCAGCGTTGCCACCGGGACAGGGGGCTTCTACGAGCAGTACTTC. The chain employs TRBV29-1 and TRBJ2-7; TRBD1 aligns across 12 bases. Germline V gives CDR1 SQVTM, CDR2 ANQGSEA. The J segment lost 3 bases and the V segment lost 4 bases, leaving 7 bases of the junction unmatched. The CDR3 consists of 15 residues.

J is TRBJ2-1 and V is TRBV7-3; 8 bases map to TRBD2. V dropped 1 base and J dropped 2; count of bases not matched to a gene: 10. The CDR3 runs to 18 residues. Germline CDR1 and CDR2: SGHTA and FQGTGA. CDR3 nucleotide sequence: TGTGCCAGCAGCTTAAGTATTTTCGGGGGGGCCCCCTACAATGAGCAGTTCTTC. Its translation: CASSLSIFGGAPYNEQFF.

This clone has ten or more counts. The rearrangement joins TRBV2 to TRBJ1-1; D ambiguous. The CDR3 consists of 13 residues. V gave up 6 bases and J gave up 4 bases, with 12 bases separating them. Per germline, CDR1 SNHLY and CDR2 FYNNEI. CDR3 sequence reads: CASSLTSLTEAFF. For the CDR3, the DNA is TGTGCCAGCAGCCTGACAAGTCTCACTGAAGCTTTCTTT.

V gene TRBV5-4 combines with J gene TRBJ2-2; 9 bases map to TRBD2. V trimming: 4 bases; J trimming: 4 bases; junction bases outside the gene matches: 2. Looked up from germline, CDR1 is SGHNT and CDR2 is YYREEE (reference sequence). The CDR3 sequence is 14 residues long. The CDR3 DNA follows: TGTGCCAGCAGCCGTAGCGGGGGCACCGGGGAGCTGTTTTTT. This encodes CASSRSGGTGELFF.

The CDR3 DNA reads TGTGCCAGCAACATAGCGGGGGGCTACAATGAGCAGTTCTTC. Translation gives CASNIAGGYNEQFF. The chain combines TRBV9 with TRBJ2-1; 10 nucleotides match TRBD2. Looked up from germline, CDR1 is SGDLS and CDR2 is YYNGEE. The V segment lost 6 bases and the J segment 3 bases; nucleotides outside the gene matches: 3. This CDR3 has 14 residues.

The chain carries TRBV14 and TRBJ2-5; the D is unclear. The CDR3 runs 14 residues. CDR1 and CDR2 (germline): SGHDN, FVKESK. Trimming removed 2 bases at V and 2 bases at J, with 9 bases between. CDR3 protein: CASSQSLLQETQYF. The CDR3 DNA reads as TGTGCCAGCAGCCAATCTCTGCTACAAGAGACCCAGTACTTC.

This rearrangement joins TRBV27 to TRBJ2-1; D is ambiguous. V lost 5 bases and J lost 1, with 21 bases in between. CDR3 size: 18 residues. CDR1 is MNHEY, CDR2 SMNVEV, per germline (reference sequence). The CDR3 DNA reads TGTGCCAGCAGTCACGACCTAAGACGAGAAGCGTCCTACAATGAGCAGTTCTTC. As protein: CASSHDLRREASYNEQFF.

This clone showed up just once. The chain links TRBV28 to TRBJ2-5, with D possibly TRBD1 on 6 matching bases. The tail of the sequence fits TRBJ2-7 better, so the J call may be wrong. The CDR3 spans 14 residues. CDR1 is MDHEN, CDR2 SYDVKM, per germline. The CDR3 sequence is CASRATGSSYEQYF. CDR3 sequence (DNA): TGTGCCAGCAGGGCCACAGGGAGCTCCTACGAGCAGTACTTC.